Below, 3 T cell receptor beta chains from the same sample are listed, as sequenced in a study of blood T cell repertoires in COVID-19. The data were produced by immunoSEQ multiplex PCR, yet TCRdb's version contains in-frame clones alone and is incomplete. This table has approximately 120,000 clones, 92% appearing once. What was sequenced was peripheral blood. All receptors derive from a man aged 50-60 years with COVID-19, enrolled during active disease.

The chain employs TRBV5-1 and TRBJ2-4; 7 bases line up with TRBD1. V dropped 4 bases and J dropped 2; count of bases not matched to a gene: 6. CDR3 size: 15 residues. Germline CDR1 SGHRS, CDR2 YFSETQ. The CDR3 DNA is TGCGCCAGCAGCGCTGGGACAGCAACCAAAAACATTCAGTACTTC. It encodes CASSAGTATKNIQYF. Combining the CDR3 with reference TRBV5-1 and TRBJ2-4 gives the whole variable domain KAGVTQTPRYLIKTRGQQVTLSCSPISGHRSVSWYQQTPGQGLQFLFEYFSETQRNKGNFPGRFSGRQFSNSRSEMNVSTLELGDSALYLCASSAGTATKNIQYFGAGTRLSVL.

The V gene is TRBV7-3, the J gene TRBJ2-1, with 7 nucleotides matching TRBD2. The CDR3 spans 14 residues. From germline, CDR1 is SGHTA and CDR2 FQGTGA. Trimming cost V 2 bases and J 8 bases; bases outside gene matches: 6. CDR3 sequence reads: CASSLRGSTDEQFF. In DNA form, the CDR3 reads TGTGCCAGCAGCTTACGCGGGAGCACGGATGAGCAGTTCTTC. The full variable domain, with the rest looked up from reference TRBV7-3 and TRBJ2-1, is GAGVSQTPSNKVTEKGKYVELRCDPISGHTALYWYRQSLGQGPEFLIYFQGTGAADDSGLPNDRFFAVRPEGSVSTLKIQRTERGDSAVYLCASSLRGSTDEQFFGPGTRLTVL.

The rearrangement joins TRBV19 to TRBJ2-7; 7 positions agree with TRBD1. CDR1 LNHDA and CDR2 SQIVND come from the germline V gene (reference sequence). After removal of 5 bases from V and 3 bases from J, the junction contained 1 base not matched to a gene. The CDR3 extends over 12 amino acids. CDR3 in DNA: TGTGCCAGTAGTCGGGACAGCTACGAGCAGTACGTC. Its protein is CASSRDSYEQYV.